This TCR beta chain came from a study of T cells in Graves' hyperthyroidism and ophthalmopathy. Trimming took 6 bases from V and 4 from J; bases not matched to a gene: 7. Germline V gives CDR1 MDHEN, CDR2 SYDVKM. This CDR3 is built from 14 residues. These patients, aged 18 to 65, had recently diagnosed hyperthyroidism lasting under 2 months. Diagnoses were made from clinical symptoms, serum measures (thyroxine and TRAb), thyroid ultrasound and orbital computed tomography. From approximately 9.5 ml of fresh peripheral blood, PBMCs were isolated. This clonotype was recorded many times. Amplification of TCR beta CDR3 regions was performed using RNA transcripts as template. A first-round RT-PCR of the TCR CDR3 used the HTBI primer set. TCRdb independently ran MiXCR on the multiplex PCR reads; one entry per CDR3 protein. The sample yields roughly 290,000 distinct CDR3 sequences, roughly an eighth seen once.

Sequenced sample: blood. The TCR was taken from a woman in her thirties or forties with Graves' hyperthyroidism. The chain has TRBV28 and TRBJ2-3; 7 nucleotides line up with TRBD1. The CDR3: CASSLLTGSDTQYF. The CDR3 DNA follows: TGTGCCAGCAGCCTATTGACAGGGTCAGATACGCAGTATTTT.